One T cell receptor (beta chain) is described in this entry. TCRdb re-analyzed the 5' RACE reads; it lists each CDR3 protein once, without DNA. This sample's table reports 500,000 or so distinct CDR3 sequences. The CDR3 is 14 residues long. These data originate in a study of T cells expressing NK-cell markers. Study overall: Repertoire data for TCR beta were derived from sorted T cells (CD3+CD56+NKG2C+, CD3+CD56+NKG2C- and CD3+CD56-NKG2C+).

This sequence originates from a man aged 18 to 30 in good health. J is TRBJ1-1 and V is TRBV12-3 or TRBV12-4; the TRBD1 assignment by TCRdb is unverifiable without DNA. The specimen sequenced was blood T cells: a sorted CD56 or NKG2C T cell subset, CD4+ or CD8+ T cells, or bulk PBMC T cells (not recorded which). CDR3 region: CASRNRQGNTEAFF.